Each of the 13 T cell receptor beta chains below was sequenced from the same sample in a study of T cells in Graves' hyperthyroidism and ophthalmopathy. Authors of the study amplified TCR beta CDR3 regions from RNA transcripts. A set of HTBI primers served as the primers for a first-round RT-PCR of the TCR CDR3. TCRdb independently ran MiXCR on the multiplex PCR reads; one entry per CDR3 protein. The profile shows 530,000 or so distinct CDR3 sequences, roughly 18% of them singletons. The sample consisted of blood. All receptors come from a woman younger than 35 with Graves' ophthalmopathy.

This clonotype showed up many times. The chain links TRBV28 to TRBJ2-1, with 8 nucleotides matching TRBD2. Germline-derived CDR1 and CDR2 are MDHEN and SYDVKM. This CDR3 contains 14 residues. The V gene end was trimmed by 4 bases and the J gene end by 7 bases; junction bases not matched to a gene: 6. This CDR3 reads CASSSIASGNEQFF. CDR3 nucleotides: TGTGCCAGCAGTTCTATCGCTAGCGGGAATGAGCAGTTCTTC. The variable domain in full, with the rest retrieved from reference TRBV28 and TRBJ2-1, is DVKVTQSSRYLVKRTGEKVFLECVQDMDHENMFWYRQDPGLGLRLIYFSYDVKMKEKGDIPEGYSVSREKKERFSLILESASTNQTSMYLCASSSIASGNEQFFGPGTRLTVL.

In this sample, this clonotype turned up many times. This chain links TRBV6-1 with TRBJ2-5; possibly TRBD2 for D (5 bases). The V and J ends lost 7 bases and 3 bases respectively, with 9 bases between them. The CDR3 has 12 residues. Germline V gene data show CDR1 as MNHNS and CDR2 as SASEGT. The CDR3 loop reads CASTSPKETQYF. The CDR3 coding sequence is TGTGCCAGCACTAGCCCCAAAGAGACCCAGTACTTC.

The chain employs TRBV29-1 and TRBJ1-2; TRBD1 matches 7 bases. V dropped 0 bases and J dropped 4; count of bases not matched to a gene: 5. In germline, CDR1 is SQVTM, CDR2 ANQGSEA. The CDR3 length is 14 residues. CDR3 in DNA: TGCAGCGTTGAAGATCCGGGACAGTTCTATGGCTACACCTTC. Amino acid sequence: CSVEDPGQFYGYTF.

This clonotype was seen ten or more times. V usage is TRBV24-1 and J usage is TRBJ1-5, with a possible D match to TRBD1 (6 bases). With 6 bases removed from V and 4 bases from J, the gap between germline ends came to 12 bases. The CDR3 runs to 14 residues. Per germline, CDR1 KGHDR and CDR2 SFDVKD. This CDR3 reads CATSTDRRNQPQHF. DNA of the CDR3: TGTGCCACCAGTACGGACAGAAGAAATCAGCCCCAGCATTTT.

In this sample, this clonotype turned up many times. The chain couples TRBV2 to TRBJ2-7; possible D gene TRBD1, 5 bases. This CDR3 is built from 12 residues. The V end was cut by 7 bases, the J end by 1 base, with 8 bases between. Germline loops: CDR1 SNHLY, CDR2 FYNNEI. CDR3 sequence: CASKTGSYEQYF. As DNA, the CDR3 is TGTGCCAGCAAAACAGGATCCTACGAGCAGTACTTC. Drawing the rest from reference TRBV2 and TRBJ2-7, the complete variable domain is EPEVTQTPSHQVTQMGQEVILRCVPISNHLYFYWYRQILGQKVEFLVSFYNNEISEKSEIFDDQFSVERPDGSNFTLKIRSTKLEDSAMYFCASKTGSYEQYFGPGTRLTVT.

This clonotype was counted at least ten times. The chain uses TRBV5-1 and TRBJ2-3; 8 positions match TRBD2. Germline CDR1 is SGHRS and CDR2 is YFSETQ. The CDR3 spans 16 residues. J lost 3 bases, V lost 0 bases, and 6 bases had no gene match. CDR3 in DNA: TGCGCCAGCAGCTTGGGGAGCGGGAGTGTAACAGATACGCAGTATTTT. It translates to CASSLGSGSVTDTQYF.

The table lists this clonotype with a count of one. The chain links TRBV20-1 to TRBJ2-7; TRBD2 matches 11 bases. The V gene's germline CDR1 is DFQATT and CDR2 SNEGSKA (reference sequence). After removal of 3 bases from V and 2 bases from J, the junction contained 12 bases not matched to a gene. This CDR3 has 17 amino acids. The CDR3 region is CSASASGTSGVAYEQYF. CDR3 DNA sequence: TGCAGTGCTAGCGCATCCGGGACTAGCGGAGTGGCCTACGAGCAGTACTTC.

This clonotype occurred many times. The gene calls are TRBV20-1 and TRBJ1-1; D possibly corresponds to TRBD1 (6 bases). The length of the CDR3 is 12 residues. V dropped 5 bases and J dropped 2 bases, with 9 bases sitting between them. Germline V gives CDR1 DFQATT, CDR2 SNEGSKA (reference sequence). CDR3 amino acids: CSAGRGNTEAFF. The CDR3, as DNA: TGCAGTGCTGGCAGGGGTAACACTGAAGCTTTCTTT.

The V call is TRBV19, the J call TRBJ2-1; a possible D gene is TRBD1 (6 bases). The germline CDR1 and CDR2 sequences are LNHDA and SQIVND (reference sequence). V was pared by 5 bases and J by 3 bases, with 17 bases between. CDR3 size: 16 residues. The CDR3 reads CASSLHRTVLYNEQFF. The CDR3 nucleotides are TGTGCCAGTAGTCTACACCGGACAGTACTCTACAATGAGCAGTTCTTC.

This clonotype was seen repeatedly, ten times or more. The rearrangement uses TRBV30 and TRBJ1-2; D gene ambiguous. Trimming took 1 base from V and 7 from J, leaving 7 bases between them. Germline-derived CDR1 and CDR2 are GTSNPN and SVGIG (reference sequence). The length of the CDR3 is 11 residues. The CDR3 DNA reads as TGTGCCTGGAGTGGGGGTGCTGGCTACACCTTC. The encoded protein is CAWSGGAGYTF.

This sequence joins TRBV15 and TRBJ1-1; tentative D call: TRBD1 (6 bases). The CDR3 is 16 residues long. Germline V gene lookup returns CDR1 LNHNV and CDR2 YYDKDF (reference sequence). V lost 5 bases and J lost 4, with 20 bases in between. The CDR3 reads CATSSHRDTGRTEAFF. In DNA form, the CDR3 reads TGTGCCACCAGCTCTCACAGGGACACCGGTCGCACTGAAGCTTTCTTT.

The sample holds many counts of this clonotype. The V call is TRBV28, the J call TRBJ2-3, with TRBD2 matching 8 bases. The CDR3 loop spans 17 amino acids. The V gene's germline CDR1 is MDHEN and CDR2 SYDVKM. V shed 3 bases, J shed 2 bases, and the junction held 10 bases outside the gene matches. CDR3 region: CASSFGGARHLTDTQYF. The CDR3 coding sequence is TGTGCCAGCAGTTTCGGGGGGGCGCGGCATCTCACAGATACGCAGTATTTT.

The rearrangement links TRBV6-2 or TRBV6-3 to TRBJ2-1; 9 positions agree with TRBD2. Looked up from germline, CDR1 is MNHEY and CDR2 is SVGEGT. The junction had 11 bases not matched to a gene; V was cut back by 2 bases and J by 0 bases. There are 19 residues in the CDR3. The CDR3 region is CASSYAPSGIYSSYNEQFF. The CDR3 bases are TGTGCCAGCAGTTACGCGCCTAGCGGGATCTATAGCTCCTACAATGAGCAGTTCTTC.